The subject of this entry is one T cell receptor beta chain. Profiling relied on immunoSEQ multiplex PCR, and the TCRdb table lists in-frame clones only, not all of them. The data show roughly 320,000 clones, 85% seen once. The sample is drawn from a study of blood T cell repertoires in COVID-19. This CDR3 has 14 amino acids. Germline V gene sequence: CDR1 ENHRY, CDR2 SYGVKD. Trimming cost V 2 bases and J 7 bases; bases outside gene matches: 7. This clonotype was obtained from a human donor in a cohort sampled during active COVID-19. Sequenced input: peripheral blood. V is TRBV10-3 and J is TRBJ1-2; TRBD1 matches at 7 bases. CDR3 coding DNA: TGTGCCATCAGTGAGACACAGGGGCTGAGTGGCTACACCTTC. As protein: CAISETQGLSGYTF.